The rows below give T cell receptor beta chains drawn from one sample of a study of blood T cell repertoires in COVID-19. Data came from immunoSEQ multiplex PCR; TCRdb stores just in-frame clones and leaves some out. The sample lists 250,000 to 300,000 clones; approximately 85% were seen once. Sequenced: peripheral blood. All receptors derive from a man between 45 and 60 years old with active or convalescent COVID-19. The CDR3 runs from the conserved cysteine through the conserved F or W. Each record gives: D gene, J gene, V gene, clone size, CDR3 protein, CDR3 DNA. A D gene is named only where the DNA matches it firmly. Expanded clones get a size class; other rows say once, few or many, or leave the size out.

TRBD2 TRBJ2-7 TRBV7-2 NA CASSLNLAGGQYF TGTGCCAGCAGCTTAAATCTAGCGGGAGGGCAGTACTTC
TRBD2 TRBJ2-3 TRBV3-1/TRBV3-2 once CASSQDPDVLAGGRSTDTQYF TGTGCCAGCAGCCAAGATCCCGACGTACTAGCGGGAGGACGGAGCACAGATACGCAGTATTTT
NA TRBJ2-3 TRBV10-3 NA CAIMTGEPTDTQYF TGTGCCATCATGACTGGGGAGCCCACAGATACGCAGTATTTT
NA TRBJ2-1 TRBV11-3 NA CASSPRQTQYNEQFF TGTGCCAGCAGCCCCCGACAGACCCAATACAATGAGCAGTTCTTC
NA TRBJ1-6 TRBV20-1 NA CSASEGGPNSPLHF TGCAGTGCTAGTGAGGGGGGTCCTAATTCACCCCTCCACTTT
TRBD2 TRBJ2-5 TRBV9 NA CASSVGTSGIETQYF TGTGCCAGCAGCGTAGGGACTAGCGGGATTGAGACCCAGTACTTC
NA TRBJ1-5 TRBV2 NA CASSFRSNQPQHF TGTGCCAGCAGTTTTCGGAGCAATCAGCCCCAGCATTTT
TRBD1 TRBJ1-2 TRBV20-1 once CSASGLGGGSNYGYTF TGCAGTGCTAGTGGATTAGGGGGCGGATCTAACTATGGCTACACCTTC
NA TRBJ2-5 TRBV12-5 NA CASGSSGLNQETQYF TGTGCTAGTGGTTCCTCCGGACTCAACCAAGAGACCCAGTACTTC
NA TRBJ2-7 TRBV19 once CASSRSTRAYEQYF TGTGCCAGTAGTCGATCGACCAGGGCCTACGAGCAGTACTTC
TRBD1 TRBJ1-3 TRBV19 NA CASSLQGASSGNTIYF TGTGCCAGTAGTCTACAGGGGGCCAGCTCTGGAAACACCATATATTTT
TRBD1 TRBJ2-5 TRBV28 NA CASSFGRGLTLITQYF TGTGCCAGCAGTTTTGGTAGGGGGCTCACCCTAATAACCCAGTACTTC
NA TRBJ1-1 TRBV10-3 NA CAIGAGSTEAFF TGTGCCATCGGCGCAGGGTCCACTGAAGCTTTCTTT
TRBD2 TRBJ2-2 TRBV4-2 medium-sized CASSQDWSAGTGELFF TGTGCCAGCAGCCAAGATTGGTCAGCGGGGACCGGGGAGCTGTTTTTT
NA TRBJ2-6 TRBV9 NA CASSVNPRDTRSSGANVLTF TGTGCCAGCAGCGTAAACCCGAGGGACACCCGAAGCTCTGGGGCCAACGTCCTGACTTTC
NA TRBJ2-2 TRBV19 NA CASNAVHTGELFF TGTGCCAGTAACGCGGTACACACCGGGGAGCTGTTTTTT
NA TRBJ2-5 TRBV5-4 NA CASSLHRVQETQYF TGTGCCAGCAGCCTACACAGAGTCCAAGAGACCCAGTACTTC
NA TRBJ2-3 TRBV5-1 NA CASSYRDGADTQYF TGCGCCAGCAGCTATCGAGACGGGGCAGATACGCAGTATTTT
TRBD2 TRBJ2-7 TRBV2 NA CASSGGPAGYYEQYF TGTGCCAGCAGTGGAGGCCCAGCGGGGTACTACGAGCAGTACTTC
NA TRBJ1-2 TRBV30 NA CAWSVELSGGYTF TGTGCCTGGAGTGTAGAACTTTCAGGCGGCTACACCTTC
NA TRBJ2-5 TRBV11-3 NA CASSAGPTTQYF TGTGCCAGCAGCGCGGGACCGACGACCCAGTACTTC
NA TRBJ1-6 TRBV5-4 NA CASSSASDRERSLHF TGTGCCAGCAGCTCCGCCTCAGACCGGGAACGGTCCCTCCACTTT
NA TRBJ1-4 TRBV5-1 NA CASSLGRTDKNEKLFF TGCGCCAGCAGCTTGGGAAGGACAGACAAGAATGAAAAACTGTTTTTT
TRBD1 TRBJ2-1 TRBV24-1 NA CATSEYPDIGQGKDEQFF TGTGCCACCAGTGAATACCCTGACATCGGACAGGGCAAGGATGAGCAGTTCTTC
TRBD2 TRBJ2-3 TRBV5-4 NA CASTGASGSRSTDTQYF TGTGCCAGCACGGGGGCTAGCGGGAGCAGGAGCACAGATACGCAGTATTTT
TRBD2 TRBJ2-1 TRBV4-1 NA CASSRLLAGGHGEQFF TGCGCCAGCAGCCGGTTACTAGCGGGAGGCCACGGTGAGCAGTTCTTC
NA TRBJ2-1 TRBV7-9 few CASTQTSSYNEQFF TGTGCCAGCACTCAAACTAGTTCCTACAATGAGCAGTTCTTC
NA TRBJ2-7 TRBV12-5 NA CASGLPGREQYF TGTGCTAGTGGTTTGCCAGGGAGGGAGCAGTACTTC
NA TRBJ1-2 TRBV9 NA CASSGGQGIIYGYTF TGTGCCAGCAGCGGTGGGCAGGGGATTATCTATGGCTACACCTTC
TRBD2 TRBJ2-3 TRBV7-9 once CASSSGTSYRTDTQYF TGTGCCAGCAGCTCCGGGACTAGCTATCGCACAGATACGCAGTATTTT
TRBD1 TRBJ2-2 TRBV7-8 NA CASSLLGGSTGELFF TGTGCCAGCAGCTTATTAGGGGGCAGCACCGGGGAGCTGTTTTTT
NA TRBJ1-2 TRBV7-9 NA CASSLPSRSDYGYTF TGTGCCAGCAGCTTACCATCGCGGTCAGACTATGGCTACACCTTC
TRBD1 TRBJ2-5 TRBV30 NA CAWSRGFRDRGQETQYF TGTGCCTGGAGCCGGGGCTTCCGGGACAGGGGCCAAGAGACCCAGTACTTC
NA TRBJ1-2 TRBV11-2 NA CASSLGRAGDPGYTF TGTGCCAGCAGCTTAGGTAGGGCAGGGGACCCGGGCTACACCTTC
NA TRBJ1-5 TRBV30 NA CAWSHRDNQPQHF TGTGCCTGGAGTCATCGAGATAATCAGCCCCAGCATTTT